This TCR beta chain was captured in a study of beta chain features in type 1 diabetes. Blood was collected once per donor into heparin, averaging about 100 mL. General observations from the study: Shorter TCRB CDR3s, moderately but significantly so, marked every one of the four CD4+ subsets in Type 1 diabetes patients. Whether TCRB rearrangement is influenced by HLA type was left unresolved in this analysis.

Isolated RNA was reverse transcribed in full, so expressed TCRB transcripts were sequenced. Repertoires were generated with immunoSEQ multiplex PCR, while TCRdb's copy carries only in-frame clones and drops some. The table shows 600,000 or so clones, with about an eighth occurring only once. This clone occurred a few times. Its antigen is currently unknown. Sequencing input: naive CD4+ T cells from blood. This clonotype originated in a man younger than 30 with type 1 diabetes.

CDR3 nucleotides: TGTGCCACCACCCGGGCTAGCGGTCCCTACAATGAGCAGTTCTTC. Amino acid sequence: CATTRASGPYNEQFF. The rearrangement links TRBV2 to TRBJ2-1; 7 nucleotides align to TRBD2. The CDR3 loop spans 15 amino acids. V was clipped by 10 bases and J by 2 bases; unmatched bases: 11. The V gene's germline CDR1 is SNHLY and CDR2 FYNNEI.